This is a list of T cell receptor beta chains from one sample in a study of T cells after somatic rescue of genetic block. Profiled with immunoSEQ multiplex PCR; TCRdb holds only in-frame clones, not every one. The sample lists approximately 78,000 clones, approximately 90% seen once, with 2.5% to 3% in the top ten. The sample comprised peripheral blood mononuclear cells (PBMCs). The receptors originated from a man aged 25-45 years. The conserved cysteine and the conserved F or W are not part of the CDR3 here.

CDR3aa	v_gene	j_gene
ASSLGTARGGEQY	TRBV19	TRBJ2-7
ASSILNQGGGQPQH	TRBV19	TRBJ1-5
ASSIGGTAYYSGNTIY	TRBV19	TRBJ1-3
ASSPLGQETQY	TRBV6-5	TRBJ2-5
ASSDYSLKRGALGEQY	TRBV2	TRBJ2-7
ASSEWDTVTYGYT	TRBV25-1	TRBJ1-2
ASSLMRGQPQH	TRBV27	TRBJ1-5
ASGPGTSNQPQH	TRBV12-5	TRBJ1-5
ASSPNGDTQY	TRBV7-7	TRBJ2-3
ASSPAGTGETGELF	TRBV28	TRBJ2-2